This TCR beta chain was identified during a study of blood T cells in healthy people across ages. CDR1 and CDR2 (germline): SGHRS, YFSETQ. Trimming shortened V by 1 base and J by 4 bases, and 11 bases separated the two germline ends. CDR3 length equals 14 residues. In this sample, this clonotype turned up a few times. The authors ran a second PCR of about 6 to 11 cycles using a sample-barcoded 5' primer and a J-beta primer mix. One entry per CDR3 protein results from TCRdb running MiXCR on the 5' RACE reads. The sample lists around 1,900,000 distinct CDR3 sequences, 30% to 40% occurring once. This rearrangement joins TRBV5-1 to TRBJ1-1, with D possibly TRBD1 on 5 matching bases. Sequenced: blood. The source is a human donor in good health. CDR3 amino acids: CASSLSGQGTEAFF. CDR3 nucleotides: TGCGCCAGCAGCTTGTCGGGGCAAGGCACTGAAGCTTTCTTT. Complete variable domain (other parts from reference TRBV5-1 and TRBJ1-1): KAGVTQTPRYLIKTRGQQVTLSCSPISGHRSVSWYQQTPGQGLQFLFEYFSETQRNKGNFPGRFSGRQFSNSRSEMNVSTLELGDSALYLCASSLSGQGTEAFFGQGTRLTVV.